The sequence of this T cell receptor beta chain was determined in a study of blood T cell repertoires in COVID-19. Sequencing was performed with immunoSEQ multiplex PCR; in TCRdb, only in-frame clones are kept and a portion is missing. The sample includes under 75,000 clones, more than 85% of them seen just once. The sequence was collected from a man aged 50 to 60 with active COVID-19. Sequencing was carried out using peripheral blood.

Here the CDR3 DNA reads TGTGCCAGCAGGGATCCGGGACAACTGAATTCACCCCTCCACTTT. Its protein product is CASRDPGQLNSPLHF. V is TRBV2 and J is TRBJ1-6, with D possibly being TRBD1 (6 bases). Trimming took 6 bases from V and 7 from J, leaving 16 bases between them. CDR1 SNHLY and CDR2 FYNNEI come from the germline V gene. The CDR3 spans 15 residues.